One and the same sample provided the 20 T cell receptor beta chains below, sequenced in a study of breast tumors, draining lymph nodes, adjacent tissues. Samples came from axillary lymph nodes draining the breast cancer. TCRdb re-called the multiplex PCR reads through MiXCR, storing one row per CDR3 protein. The sample has 200,000 to 250,000 distinct CDR3 sequences; 30% to 35% are singletons. The sample taken for sequencing was axillary lymph node tissue. The origin of the receptors is a female donor with breast cancer. Some clones in this sample may be carry-over from other donors' samples.

This rearrangement joins TRBV29-1 to TRBJ2-1; D is possibly TRBD2 (5 bases). The V and J ends lost 8 bases and 8 bases respectively, with 19 bases between them. The CDR3 has 13 residues. CDR1 is SQVTM and CDR2 is ANQGSEA in the germline V gene. The CDR3 DNA sequence: TGCAGCATTGGCCTGAGCGGTGCCGATGAGCAGTTCTTC. Protein product: CSIGLSGADEQFF.

This chain links TRBV5-1 with TRBJ2-5, with D perhaps assigned TRBD1 or TRBD2 (5 bases each). V dropped 1 base and J dropped 5 bases, with 42 bases sitting between them. The CDR3 totals 24 residues. The germline V gene has CDR1 SGHRS and CDR2 YFSETQ. The CDR3 is CASSLRPRPETGELLGHSGETQYF. The CDR3 coding sequence is TGCGCCAGCAGCTTGCGACCTCGACCGGAGACCGGGGAGCTGTTGGGGCATTCAGGTGAGACCCAGTACTTC.

The rearrangement joins TRBV7-2 to TRBJ1-2, with 9 bases lining up with TRBD1. The CDR3 contains 14 residues. The germline CDR1 and CDR2 sequences are SGHTA and FQGNSA. The ends lost 1 base at V and 8 bases at J; junction bases unmatched: 5. CDR3 DNA sequence: TGTGCCAGCAGCTTAGTGGGGACAGGGAGGGGCTACACCTTC. It specifies CASSLVGTGRGYTF.

Many counts were recorded for this clonotype. V usage is TRBV29-1 and J usage is TRBJ2-4; D possibly matches TRBD1 or TRBD2 (5 bases each). The CDR3 spans 11 residues. Trimming stripped 0 bases from V and 12 bases from J, with 9 bases between. Germline V CDR1 and CDR2: SQVTM, ANQGSEA. This chain's CDR3 is CSVEDGTGQYF. The CDR3 DNA is TGCAGCGTTGAAGATGGGACGGGTCAGTACTTC.

This clonotype was detected ten times or more. The chain joins TRBV7-2 to TRBJ2-5, with D perhaps TRBD2 (5 bases). V shed 0 bases and J shed 2 bases, with 10 bases lying between them. From germline, CDR1 is SGHTA and CDR2 FQGNSA. The CDR3 totals 15 residues. For the CDR3, the DNA is TGTGCCAGCAGCTTAGCGGGCGGGTTTCAAGAGACCCAGTACTTC. Amino acid sequence: CASSLAGGFQETQYF.

In its sample, this clonotype was seen a few times. CDR3 sequence (DNA): TGTGCCAGCAGCTCGCTACGGCAGTTCAATGAGCAGTTCTTC. Its protein product is CASSSLRQFNEQFF. The chain is built from TRBV7-6 and TRBJ2-1; D gene ambiguous. Between the trimmed V and J ends, which lost 4 bases and 6 bases, there was a span of 13 bases. Germline CDR1 reads SGHVS; CDR2 reads FNYEAQ. The CDR3 spans 14 residues.

This clonotype was seen only a few times. This sequence joins TRBV6-2 or TRBV6-3 and TRBJ2-7; D uncertain. The CDR3 sequence is 13 residues long. V was cut by 1 base and J by 6 bases, with 10 bases left in between. Looked up from germline, CDR1 is MNHEY and CDR2 is SVGEGT. CDR3 in amino acids: CASSYYGPGEQYF. As DNA, the CDR3 is TGTGCCAGCAGTTACTACGGCCCAGGCGAGCAGTACTTC.

This clonotype was seen ten or more times. This chain uses TRBV9 with TRBJ2-5; the D is unclear. Germline CDR1 is SGDLS and CDR2 is YYNGEE. V dropped 4 bases and J dropped 3 bases, with 10 bases sitting between them. The CDR3 is 13 amino acids. Here the CDR3 reads CASSFNGKETQYF. CDR3 nucleotides: TGTGCCAGCAGCTTTAACGGAAAAGAGACCCAGTACTTC.

As concerns this clonotype: A junction end diverges from the germline sequence, so it may reflect a read error. This chain uses TRBV20-1 with TRBJ2-6; D may match TRBD1 or TRBD2 (7 bases each). The CDR3 runs to 14 residues. Germline V lookup: CDR1 DFQATT, CDR2 SNEGSKA (reference sequence). The CDR3: CSARRTSRGGPEAF. The CDR3 coding sequence is TGCAGTGCGCGTAGGACGAGCAGGGGGGGCCCTGAAGCTTTC.

This clonotype was detected many times. The rearrangement uses TRBV18 and TRBJ2-7; unclear D gene. This CDR3 is built from 13 residues. Germline V gene data show CDR1 as KGHSH and CDR2 as LQKENI. The V end was cut by 2 bases, the J end by 2 bases, with 7 bases between. The CDR3 DNA reads as TGTGCCAGCTCACCATCGGCAACCTACGAGCAGTACTTC. This gives the protein CASSPSATYEQYF.

This clonotype was seen more than once but under ten times. V and J are TRBV6-5 and TRBJ1-2, with 7 bases matching TRBD1. CDR3 length: 14 residues. V lost 5 bases, J lost 8 bases, and 11 bases stayed unmatched. Germline assignment: CDR1 MNHEY and CDR2 SVGAGI. The CDR3 region is CASSHRGQSAGYTF. DNA for the CDR3: TGTGCCAGCAGTCACAGGGGTCAAAGTGCAGGCTACACCTTC.

The chain combines TRBV29-1 with TRBJ1-2, with 11 bases lining up with TRBD1. This CDR3 region has 13 residues. Germline values: CDR1 SQVTM, CDR2 ANQGSEA. With 6 bases clipped from V and 3 bases from J, the junction kept 3 bases outside the gene matches. CDR3 bases: TGCAGCGTGGGGACAGGGGGTGACTATGGCTACACCTTC. Its protein product is CSVGTGGDYGYTF.

This clonotype has just one count. This chain joins TRBV20-1 and TRBJ2-6, with a weak D call TRBD1 (6 bases). The CDR3 extends over 17 amino acids. The V and J ends lost 5 bases and 0 bases respectively, with 17 bases between them. Germline V lookup: CDR1 DFQATT, CDR2 SNEGSKA (reference sequence). The CDR3 sequence is CSAGPIGTSSGANVLTF. In DNA form, the CDR3 reads TGCAGTGCTGGGCCCATCGGGACATCCTCTGGGGCCAACGTCCTGACTTTC.

The CDR3 reads CATSARQRGQYNEQFF. The CDR3 DNA reads as TGTGCCACCAGTGCTAGGCAGCGGGGCCAATACAATGAGCAGTTCTTC. The chain employs TRBV24-1 and TRBJ2-1, with 7 nucleotides matching TRBD2. J gave up 4 bases and V 5 bases, and 10 bases lay outside the gene matches. The CDR3 is made up of 16 amino acids. Germline V lookup: CDR1 KGHDR, CDR2 SFDVKD.

As regards this clonotype: No conserved phenylalanine or tryptophan ends this CDR3, so it is likely a read error. The DNA is left out, because the CDR3 cannot be placed on it with certainty; the CDR3 is given as TCRdb lists it. The CDR3 here is CASRGSDSNT. This sequence joins TRBV12-3 or TRBV12-4 and TRBJ2-6; the D segment call TRBD2 is taken from the table without a DNA check. Including both end residues, the CDR3 is 10 amino acids long.

This clonotype has a count of ten or more. The chain uses TRBV7-2 and TRBJ2-7; D tentatively reads TRBD1 or TRBD2 (5 bases each). This CDR3 contains 16 residues. Trimming left V 5 bases short and J 3 bases short, with 20 bases between. Germline assignment: CDR1 SGHTA and CDR2 FQGNSA. CDR3 in amino acids: CASSTLSGHRNYEQYF. The CDR3 bases are TGTGCCAGCAGCACCTTGTCGGGGCACCGGAACTACGAGCAGTACTTC.

This clonotype was observed many times. The rearrangement uses TRBV10-2 and TRBJ1-3, with D perhaps TRBD1 (6 bases). The CDR3 runs 16 residues. V gave up 8 bases and J gave up 0 bases, with 17 bases separating them. Germline values: CDR1 WSHSY, CDR2 SAAADI. CDR3 sequence (DNA): TGCGCCAGCGGTCGAGGAGGCAGGGGCTCTGGAAACACCATATATTTT. It yields the protein CASGRGGRGSGNTIYF.

A word on this clonotype: A read error may explain this, as a much larger clone is one base away. This chain joins TRBV6-1 and TRBJ2-1; D not certain. CDR3 length: 16 amino acids. Germline CDR1 is MNHNS and CDR2 is SASEGT. The CDR3 sequence: CASSEDWWAPRNEQSF. The CDR3 region has the DNA TGTGCCAGCAGTGAAGATTGGTGGGCCCCTCGCAATGAGCAGTCCTTC.

V usage is TRBV14 and J usage is TRBJ2-1; perhaps TRBD2 as D (6 bases). CDR1 and CDR2 from the germline V gene are SGHDN and FVKESK. The CDR3 runs to 11 residues. Deletions cut 11 bases from V and 6 bases from J, with 11 bases between. CDR3 DNA sequence: TGTGCCGATAGCGGATTCAATGAGCAGTTCTTC. This gives the protein CADSGFNEQFF.

This clonotype was seen a few times. V is TRBV7-2 and J is TRBJ2-7, with 8 nucleotides matching TRBD1. The V gene end was trimmed by 3 bases and the J gene end by 2 bases; junction bases not matched to a gene: 3. The germline gives CDR1 SGHTA, CDR2 FQGNSA. This CDR3 is 14 amino acids long. CDR3 in DNA: TGTGCCAGCAGCTTTACGGGACAGGCCTACGAGCAGTACTTC. Amino acid sequence: CASSFTGQAYEQYF.